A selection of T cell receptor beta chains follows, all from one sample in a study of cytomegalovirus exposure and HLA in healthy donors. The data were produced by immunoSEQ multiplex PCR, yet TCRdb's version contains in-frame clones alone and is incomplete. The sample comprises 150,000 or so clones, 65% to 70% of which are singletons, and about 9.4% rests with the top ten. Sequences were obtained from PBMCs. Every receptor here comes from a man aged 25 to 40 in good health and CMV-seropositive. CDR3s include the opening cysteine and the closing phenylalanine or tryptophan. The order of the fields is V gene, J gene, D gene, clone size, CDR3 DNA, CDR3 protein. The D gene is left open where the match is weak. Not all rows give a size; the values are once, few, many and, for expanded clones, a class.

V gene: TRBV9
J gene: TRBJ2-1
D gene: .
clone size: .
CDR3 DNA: TGTGCCAGCAGCGTCGGGAGTATTCTAGGCGAGCAGTTCTTC
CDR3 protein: CASSVGSILGEQFF

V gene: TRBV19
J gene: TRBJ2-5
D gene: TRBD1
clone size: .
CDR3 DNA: TGTGCCAGTAGCCGGGGACAGGGGGCTTTGGAGACCCAGTACTTC
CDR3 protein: CASSRGQGALETQYF

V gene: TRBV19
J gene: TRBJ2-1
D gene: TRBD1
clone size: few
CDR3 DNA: TGTGCCAGTACCCCCCAGGGGGCGCTCAATGAGCAGTTCTTC
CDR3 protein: CASTPQGALNEQFF

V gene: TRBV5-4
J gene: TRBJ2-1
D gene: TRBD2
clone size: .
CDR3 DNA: TGTGCCAGCAGCCGCAGACTAGCGGGAACCTACAATGAGCAGTTCTTC
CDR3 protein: CASSRRLAGTYNEQFF

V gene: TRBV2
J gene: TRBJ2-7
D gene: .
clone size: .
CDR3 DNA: TGTGCCAGCAGTGGGGGGGGGCTCCCATCCGAGCAGTACTTC
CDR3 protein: CASSGGGLPSEQYF

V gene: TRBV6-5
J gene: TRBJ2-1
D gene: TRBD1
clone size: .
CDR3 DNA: TGTGCCAGCAGCGAGAGACAGGGCTCATACAATGAGCAGTTCTTC
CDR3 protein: CASSERQGSYNEQFF

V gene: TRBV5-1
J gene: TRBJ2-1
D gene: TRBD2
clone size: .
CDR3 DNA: TGCGCCAGCAGCTTGGAGGGACTAGTCAATGAGCAGTTCTTC
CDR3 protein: CASSLEGLVNEQFF

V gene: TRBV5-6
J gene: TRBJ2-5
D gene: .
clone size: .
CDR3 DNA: TGTGCCAGCAGCTTGCCTCTAGCTACCCAAGAGACCCAGTACTTC
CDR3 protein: CASSLPLATQETQYF

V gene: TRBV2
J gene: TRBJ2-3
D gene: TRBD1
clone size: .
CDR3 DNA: TGTGCCAGCAGCAAAAACACAGGGGGCACAGATACGCAGTATTTT
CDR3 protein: CASSKNTGGTDTQYF

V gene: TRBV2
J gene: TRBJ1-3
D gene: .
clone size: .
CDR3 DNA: TGTGCCAGCAAACGACAGGACTCTGGAAACACCATATATTTT
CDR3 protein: CASKRQDSGNTIYF

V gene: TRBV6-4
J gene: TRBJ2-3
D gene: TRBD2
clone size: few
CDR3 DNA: TGTGCCAGCATGGGGACTAGCGGGACCCCCAAAAGCACAGATACGCAGTATTTT
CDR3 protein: CASMGTSGTPKSTDTQYF

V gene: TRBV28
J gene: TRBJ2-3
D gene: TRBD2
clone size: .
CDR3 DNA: TGTGCCAGCACTTTAGCGGGACTTACGCAGTATTTT
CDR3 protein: CASTLAGLTQYF

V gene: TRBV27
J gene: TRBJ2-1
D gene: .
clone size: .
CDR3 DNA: TGTGCCAGCAGTTTCGGTGAGCAGTTCTTC
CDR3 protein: CASSFGEQFF

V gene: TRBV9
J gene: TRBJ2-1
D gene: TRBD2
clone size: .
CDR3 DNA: TGTGCCAGCACCCCATGGGCTAGCGGGACCAATGAGCAGTTCTTC
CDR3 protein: CASTPWASGTNEQFF

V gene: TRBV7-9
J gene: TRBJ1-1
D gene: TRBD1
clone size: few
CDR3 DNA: TGTTCCAGCAGCCCGCTTTTCGACAGGGGCGATAAGAACACTGAAGCTTTCTTT
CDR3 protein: CSSSPLFDRGDKNTEAFF

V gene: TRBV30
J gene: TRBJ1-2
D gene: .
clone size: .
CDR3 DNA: TGTGCCTCGGAGGGACGGAGCTATGGCTACACCTTC
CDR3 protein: CASEGRSYGYTF

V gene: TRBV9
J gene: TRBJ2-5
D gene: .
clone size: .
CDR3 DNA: TGTGCCAGCAGCCCGGAGGGAGTGGCACCAGAGACCCAGTACTTC
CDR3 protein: CASSPEGVAPETQYF